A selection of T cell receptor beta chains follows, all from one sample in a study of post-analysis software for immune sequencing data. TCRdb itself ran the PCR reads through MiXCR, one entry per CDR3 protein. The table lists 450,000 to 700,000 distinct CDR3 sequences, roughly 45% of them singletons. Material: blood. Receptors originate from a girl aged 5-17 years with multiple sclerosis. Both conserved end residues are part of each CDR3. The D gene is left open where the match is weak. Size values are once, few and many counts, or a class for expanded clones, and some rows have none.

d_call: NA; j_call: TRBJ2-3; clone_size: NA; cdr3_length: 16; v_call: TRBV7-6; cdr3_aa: CASSLWGAGNSDTQYF; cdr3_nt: TGTGCCAGCAGCTTATGGGGGGCCGGTAACTCAGATACGCAGTATTTT
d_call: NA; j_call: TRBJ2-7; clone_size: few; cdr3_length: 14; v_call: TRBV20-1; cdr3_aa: CSARQGSYSYEQYF; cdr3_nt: TGCAGTGCTAGGCAGGGATCCTACTCCTACGAGCAGTACTTC
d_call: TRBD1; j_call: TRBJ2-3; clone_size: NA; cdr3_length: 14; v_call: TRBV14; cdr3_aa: CASSRSGQGDTQYF; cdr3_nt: TGTGCCAGCAGCCGATCGGGACAGGGAGATACGCAGTATTTT
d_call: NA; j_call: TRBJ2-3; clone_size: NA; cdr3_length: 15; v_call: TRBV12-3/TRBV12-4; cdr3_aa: CASSSERETADTQYF; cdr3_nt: TGTGCCAGCAGTTCCGAACGGGAGACCGCAGATACGCAGTATTTT
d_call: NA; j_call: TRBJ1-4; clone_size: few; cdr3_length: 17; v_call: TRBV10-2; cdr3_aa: CASSRGTYVATNEKLFF; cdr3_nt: TGCGCCAGCAGTCGGGGGACGTATGTTGCAACTAATGAAAAACTGTTTTTT
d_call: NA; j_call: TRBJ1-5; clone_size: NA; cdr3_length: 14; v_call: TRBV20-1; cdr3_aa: CSAPLAGLNQPQHF; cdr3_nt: TGCAGTGCTCCCCTGGCAGGGCTCAATCAGCCCCAGCATTTT
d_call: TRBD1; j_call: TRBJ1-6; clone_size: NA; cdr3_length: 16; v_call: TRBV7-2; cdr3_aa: CASSLEGQGAISPLHF; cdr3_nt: TGTGCCAGCAGCTTAGAGGGACAGGGGGCTATTTCACCCCTCCACTTT
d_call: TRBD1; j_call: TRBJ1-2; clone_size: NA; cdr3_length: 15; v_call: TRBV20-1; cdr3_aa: CSAGTTLQGALGYTF; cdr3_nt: TGCAGTGCTGGAACGACCCTCCAGGGGGCGCTTGGCTACACCTTC
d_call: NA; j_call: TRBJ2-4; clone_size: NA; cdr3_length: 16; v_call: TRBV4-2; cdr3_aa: CASSQTTTRAKNIQYF; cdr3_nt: TGTGCCAGCAGCCAAACCACAACGCGGGCCAAAAACATTCAGTACTTC
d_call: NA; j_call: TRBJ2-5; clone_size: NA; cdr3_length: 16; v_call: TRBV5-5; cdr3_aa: CASSGAEPRLQETQYF; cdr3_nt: TGTGCCAGCAGCGGGGCCGAACCTCGTTTGCAAGAGACCCAGTACTTC